This TCR beta chain was identified in a study of blood T cell repertoires in COVID-19. As for the study in general: The study drew acute and convalescent COVID-19 samples from the United States, Italy and Spain. PBMCs, B-cell-depleted T cells, or T cells were the source of the cDNA or gDNA that made up the material.

While infection was still active, Seattle patients were enrolled and then followed longitudinally. Study processing details: Reference gene primer amplification gave estimated nucleated cell counts. Sequenced by immunoSEQ multiplex PCR; TCRdb stores in-frame clones only, minus some. For V, J and clone size, that table is used; D and trimming come from the DNA. Of more than 300,000 clones listed, about 89% were seen once; the top ten hold about 6%. Only a few counts were recorded for this clone. The V gene end was trimmed by 4 bases and the J gene end by 5 bases; junction bases not matched to a gene: 8. The germline gives CDR1 LNHDA, CDR2 SQIVND (reference sequence). This CDR3 comprises 16 residues.

This clonotype was obtained from a woman between 50 and 59 years old with COVID-19, enrolled during active disease. Sequencing was carried out using peripheral blood. The J gene is TRBJ2-5, the V gene TRBV19; 12 nucleotides match TRBD1. The CDR3 nucleotides are TGTGCCAGTAGTACCTCGGGACAGGGGGCGCATGAGACCCAGTACTTC. Protein sequence: CASSTSGQGAHETQYF. The complete variable domain, with remaining parts taken from reference TRBV19 and TRBJ2-5, reads DGGITQSPKYLFRKEGQNVTLSCEQNLNHDAMYWYRQDPGQGLRLIYYSQIVNDFQKGDIAEGYSVSREKKESFPLTVTSAQKNPTAFYLCASSTSGQGAHETQYFGPGTRLLVL.